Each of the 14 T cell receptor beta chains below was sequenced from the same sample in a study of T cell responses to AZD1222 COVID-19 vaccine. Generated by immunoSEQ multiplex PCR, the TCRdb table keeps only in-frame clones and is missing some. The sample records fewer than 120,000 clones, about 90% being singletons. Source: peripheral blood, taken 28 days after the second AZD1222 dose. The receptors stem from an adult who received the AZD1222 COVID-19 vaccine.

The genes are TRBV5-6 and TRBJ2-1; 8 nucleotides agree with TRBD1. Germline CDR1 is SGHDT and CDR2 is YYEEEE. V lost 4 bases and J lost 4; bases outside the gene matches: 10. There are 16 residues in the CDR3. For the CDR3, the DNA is TGTGCCAGCAGCCGCCCCGGACAGGGAACGTACAATGAGCAGTTCTTC. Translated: CASSRPGQGTYNEQFF. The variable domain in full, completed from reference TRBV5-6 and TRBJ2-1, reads DAGVTQSPTHLIKTRGQQVTLRCSPKSGHDTVSWYQQALGQGPQFIFQYYEEEERQRGNFPDRFSGHQFPNYSSELNVNALLLGDSALYLCASSRPGQGTYNEQFFGPGTRLTVL.

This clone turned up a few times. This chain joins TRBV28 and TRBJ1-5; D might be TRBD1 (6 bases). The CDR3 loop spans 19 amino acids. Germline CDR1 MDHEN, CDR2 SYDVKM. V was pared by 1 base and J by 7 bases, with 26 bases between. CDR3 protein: CASSLSKGQSAVRGQPQHF. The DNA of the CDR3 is TGTGCCAGCAGTTTATCCAAAGGACAGTCAGCCGTTCGCGGCCAGCCCCAGCATTTT.

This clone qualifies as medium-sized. CDR3 DNA sequence: TGCGCCAGCAGCCAATCAGGGCAACGGCCCAATTCACCCCTCCACTTT. Amino acid sequence: CASSQSGQRPNSPLHF. The gene calls are TRBV4-1 and TRBJ1-6, with D possibly TRBD1 on 5 matching bases. This CDR3 has 16 residues. Trimming took off 2 bases at V and 7 bases at J, with 15 bases between the two ends. Germline values: CDR1 MGHRA, CDR2 YSYEKL.

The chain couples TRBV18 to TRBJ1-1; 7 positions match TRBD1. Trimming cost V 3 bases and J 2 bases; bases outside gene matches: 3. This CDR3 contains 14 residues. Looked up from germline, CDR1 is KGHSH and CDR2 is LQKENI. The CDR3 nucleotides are TGTGCCAGCTCACCCAGGGGGACCAACACTGAAGCTTTCTTT. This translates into CASSPRGTNTEAFF.

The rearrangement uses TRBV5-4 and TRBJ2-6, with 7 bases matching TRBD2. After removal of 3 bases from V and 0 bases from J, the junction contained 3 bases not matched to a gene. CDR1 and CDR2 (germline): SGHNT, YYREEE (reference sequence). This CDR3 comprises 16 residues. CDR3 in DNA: TGTGCCAGCAGCTCAGGGACTAACTCTGGGGCCAACGTCCTGACTTTC. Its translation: CASSSGTNSGANVLTF.

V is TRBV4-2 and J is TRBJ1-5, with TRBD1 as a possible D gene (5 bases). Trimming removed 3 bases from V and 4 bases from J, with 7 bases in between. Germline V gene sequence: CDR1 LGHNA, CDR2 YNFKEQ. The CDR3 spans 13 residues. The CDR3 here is CASSQGGNQPQHF. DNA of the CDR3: TGTGCCAGCAGCCAGGGGGGAAATCAGCCCCAGCATTTT.

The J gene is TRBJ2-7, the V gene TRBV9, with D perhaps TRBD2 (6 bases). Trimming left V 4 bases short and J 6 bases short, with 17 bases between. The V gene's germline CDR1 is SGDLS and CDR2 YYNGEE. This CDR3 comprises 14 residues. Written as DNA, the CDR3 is TGTGCCAGCAGCTCGGGACTTACCGGCGGCGAGCAGTACTTC. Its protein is CASSSGLTGGEQYF.

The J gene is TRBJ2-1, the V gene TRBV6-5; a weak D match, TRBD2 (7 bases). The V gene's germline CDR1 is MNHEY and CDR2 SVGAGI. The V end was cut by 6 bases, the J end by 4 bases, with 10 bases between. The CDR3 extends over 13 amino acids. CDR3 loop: CASRGGGYNEQFF. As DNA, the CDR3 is TGTGCCAGCAGGGGAGGGGGATACAATGAGCAGTTCTTC.

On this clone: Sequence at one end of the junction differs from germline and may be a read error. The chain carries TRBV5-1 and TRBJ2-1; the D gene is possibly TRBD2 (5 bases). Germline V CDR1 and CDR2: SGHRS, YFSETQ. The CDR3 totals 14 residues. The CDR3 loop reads CASSSGRGLAKRVF. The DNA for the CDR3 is TGCGCCAGCAGCTCTGGTCGGGGTCTAGCCAAAAGAGTCTTC.

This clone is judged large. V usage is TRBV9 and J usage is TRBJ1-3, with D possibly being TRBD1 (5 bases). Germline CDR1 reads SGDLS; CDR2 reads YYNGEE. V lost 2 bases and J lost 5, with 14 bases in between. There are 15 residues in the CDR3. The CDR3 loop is CASSVRGHWRNTIYF. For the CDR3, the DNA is TGTGCCAGCAGCGTCCGAGGACACTGGAGAAACACCATATATTTT. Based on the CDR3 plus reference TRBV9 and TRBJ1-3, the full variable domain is DSGVTQTPKHLITATGQRVTLRCSPRSGDLSVYWYQQSLDQGLQFLIQYYNGEERAKGNILERFSAQQFPDLHSELNLSSLELGDSALYFCASSVRGHWRNTIYFGEGSWLTVV.

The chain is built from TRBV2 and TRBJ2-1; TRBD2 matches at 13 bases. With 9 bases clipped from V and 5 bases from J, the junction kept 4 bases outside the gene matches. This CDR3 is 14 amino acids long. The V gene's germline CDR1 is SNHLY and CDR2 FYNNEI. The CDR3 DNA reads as TGTGCCAGTCTGGGACTAGCGGGACACAATGAGCAGTTCTTC. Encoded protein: CASLGLAGHNEQFF.

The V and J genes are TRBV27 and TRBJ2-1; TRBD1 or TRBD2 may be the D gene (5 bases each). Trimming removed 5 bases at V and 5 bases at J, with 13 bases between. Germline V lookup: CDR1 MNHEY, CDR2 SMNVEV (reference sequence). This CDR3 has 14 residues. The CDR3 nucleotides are TGTGCCAGCAGTGACGGGGCAGGAGACAATGAGCAGTTCTTC. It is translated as CASSDGAGDNEQFF.

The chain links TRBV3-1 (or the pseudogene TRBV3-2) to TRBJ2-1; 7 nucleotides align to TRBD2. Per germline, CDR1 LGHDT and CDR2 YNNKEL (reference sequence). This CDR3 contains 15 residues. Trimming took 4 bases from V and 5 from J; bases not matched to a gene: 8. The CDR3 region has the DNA TGTGCCAGCAGCCGCTCTTCTAGCGGAGACAATGAGCAGTTCTTC. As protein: CASSRSSSGDNEQFF.

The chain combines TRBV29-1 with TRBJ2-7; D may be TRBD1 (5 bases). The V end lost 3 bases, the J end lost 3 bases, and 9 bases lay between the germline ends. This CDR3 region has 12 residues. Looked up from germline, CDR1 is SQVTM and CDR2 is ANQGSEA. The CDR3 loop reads CSVDGGHYEQYF. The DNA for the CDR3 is TGCAGCGTTGACGGCGGACACTACGAGCAGTACTTC.